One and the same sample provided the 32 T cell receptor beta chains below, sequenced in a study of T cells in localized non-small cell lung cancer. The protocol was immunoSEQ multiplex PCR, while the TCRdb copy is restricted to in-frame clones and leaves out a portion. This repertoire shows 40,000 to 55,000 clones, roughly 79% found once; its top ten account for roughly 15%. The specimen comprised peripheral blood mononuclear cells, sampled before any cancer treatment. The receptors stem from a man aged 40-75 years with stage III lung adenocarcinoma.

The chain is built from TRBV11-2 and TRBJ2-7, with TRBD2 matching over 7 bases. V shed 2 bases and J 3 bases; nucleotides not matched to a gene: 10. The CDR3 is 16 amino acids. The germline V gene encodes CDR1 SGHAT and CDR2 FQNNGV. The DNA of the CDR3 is TGTGCCAGCAGCTTATGGGAGGGCACCATTTTCTACGAGCAGTACTTC. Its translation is CASSLWEGTIFYEQYF.

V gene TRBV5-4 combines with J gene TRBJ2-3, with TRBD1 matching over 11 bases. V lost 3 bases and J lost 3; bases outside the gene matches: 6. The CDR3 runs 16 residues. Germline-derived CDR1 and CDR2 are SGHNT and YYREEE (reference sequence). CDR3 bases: TGTGCCAGCAGCTCCGGGACAGGGGGGTGGACAGATACGCAGTATTTT. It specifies CASSSGTGGWTDTQYF.

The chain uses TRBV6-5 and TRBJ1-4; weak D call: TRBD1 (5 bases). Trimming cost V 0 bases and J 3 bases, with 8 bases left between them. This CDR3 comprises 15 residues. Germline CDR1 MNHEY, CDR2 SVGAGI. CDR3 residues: CASSYSGGPNEKLFF. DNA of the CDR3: TGTGCCAGCAGTTACTCTGGGGGACCTAATGAAAAACTGTTTTTT.

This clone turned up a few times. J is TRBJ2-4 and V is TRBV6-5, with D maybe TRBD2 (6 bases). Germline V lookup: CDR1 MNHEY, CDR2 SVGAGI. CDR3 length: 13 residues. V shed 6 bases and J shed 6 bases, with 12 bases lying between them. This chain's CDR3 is CASSLDYPNIQYF. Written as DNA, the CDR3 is TGTGCCAGCAGCCTGGACTACCCAAACATTCAGTACTTC.

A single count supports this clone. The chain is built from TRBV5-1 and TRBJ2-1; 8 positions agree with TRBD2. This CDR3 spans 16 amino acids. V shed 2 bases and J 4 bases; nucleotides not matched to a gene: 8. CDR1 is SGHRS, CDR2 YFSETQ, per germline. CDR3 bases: TGCGCCAGCAGCTTAGGCGGCGGGGGGCAGTACAATGAGCAGTTCTTC. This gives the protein CASSLGGGGQYNEQFF.

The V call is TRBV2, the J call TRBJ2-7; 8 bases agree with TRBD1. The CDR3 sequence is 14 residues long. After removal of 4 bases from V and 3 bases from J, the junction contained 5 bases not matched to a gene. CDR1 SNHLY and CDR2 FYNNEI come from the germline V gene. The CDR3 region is CASSGTGTHYEQYF. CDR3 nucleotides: TGTGCCAGCAGTGGGACAGGGACCCACTACGAGCAGTACTTC.

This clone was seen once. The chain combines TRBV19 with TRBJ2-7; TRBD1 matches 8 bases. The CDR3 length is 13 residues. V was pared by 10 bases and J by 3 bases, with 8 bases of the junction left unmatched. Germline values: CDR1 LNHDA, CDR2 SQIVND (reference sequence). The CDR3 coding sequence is TGTGCCACGCGGGACAGGATTGACTACGAGCAGTACTTC. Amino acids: CATRDRIDYEQYF. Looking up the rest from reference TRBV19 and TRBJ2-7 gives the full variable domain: DGGITQSPKYLFRKEGQNVTLSCEQNLNHDAMYWYRQDPGQGLRLIYYSQIVNDFQKGDIAEGYSVSREKKESFPLTVTSAQKNPTAFYLCATRDRIDYEQYFGPGTRLTVT.

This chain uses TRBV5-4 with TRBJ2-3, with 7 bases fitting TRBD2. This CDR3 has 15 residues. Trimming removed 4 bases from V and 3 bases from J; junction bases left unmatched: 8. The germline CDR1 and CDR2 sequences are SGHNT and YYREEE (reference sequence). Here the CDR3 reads CASSGAGVVTDTQYF. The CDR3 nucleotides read TGTGCCAGCAGCGGGGCGGGGGTAGTAACAGATACGCAGTATTTT.

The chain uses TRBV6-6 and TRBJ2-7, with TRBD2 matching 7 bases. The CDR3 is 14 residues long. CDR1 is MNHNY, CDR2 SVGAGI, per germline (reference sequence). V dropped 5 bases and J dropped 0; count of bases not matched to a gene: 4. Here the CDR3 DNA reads TGTGCCAGCAGTCGGTCGGGGGGCTCCTACGAGCAGTACTTC. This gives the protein CASSRSGGSYEQYF.

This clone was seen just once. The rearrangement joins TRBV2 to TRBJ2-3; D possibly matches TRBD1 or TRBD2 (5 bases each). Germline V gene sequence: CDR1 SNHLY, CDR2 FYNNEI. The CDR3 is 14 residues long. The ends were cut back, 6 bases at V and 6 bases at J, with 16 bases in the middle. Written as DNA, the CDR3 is TGTGCCAGCAGCTCGGGGAGAGGGGCCGATACGCAGTATTTT. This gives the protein CASSSGRGADTQYF.

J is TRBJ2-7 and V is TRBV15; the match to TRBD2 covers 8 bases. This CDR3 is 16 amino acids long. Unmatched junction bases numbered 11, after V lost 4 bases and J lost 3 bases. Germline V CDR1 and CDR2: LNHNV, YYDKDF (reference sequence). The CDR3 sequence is CATSTYSGLGLYEQYF. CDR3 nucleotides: TGTGCCACCAGCACATACTCGGGACTAGGTCTCTACGAGCAGTACTTC.

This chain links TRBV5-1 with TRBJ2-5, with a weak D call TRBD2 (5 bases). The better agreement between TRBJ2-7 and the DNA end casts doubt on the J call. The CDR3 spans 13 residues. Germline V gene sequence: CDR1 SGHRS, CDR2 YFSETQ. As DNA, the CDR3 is TGCGCCAGCAGCTTGGGGCGGGCCTACGAGCAGTACTTC. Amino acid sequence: CASSLGRAYEQYF.

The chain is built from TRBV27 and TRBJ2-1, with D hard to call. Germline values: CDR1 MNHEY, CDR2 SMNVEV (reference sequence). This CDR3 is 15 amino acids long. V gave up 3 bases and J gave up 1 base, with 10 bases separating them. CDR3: CASSFFVGSYNEQFF. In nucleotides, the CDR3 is TGTGCCAGCAGTTTCTTTGTAGGGTCCTACAATGAGCAGTTCTTC.

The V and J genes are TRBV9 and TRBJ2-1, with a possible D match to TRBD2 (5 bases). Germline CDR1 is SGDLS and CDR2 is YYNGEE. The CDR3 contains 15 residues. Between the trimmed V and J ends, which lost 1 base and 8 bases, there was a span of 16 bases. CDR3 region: CASSVTSSLSDEQFF. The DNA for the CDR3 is TGTGCCAGCAGCGTAACCTCTAGCTTGAGCGATGAGCAGTTCTTC.

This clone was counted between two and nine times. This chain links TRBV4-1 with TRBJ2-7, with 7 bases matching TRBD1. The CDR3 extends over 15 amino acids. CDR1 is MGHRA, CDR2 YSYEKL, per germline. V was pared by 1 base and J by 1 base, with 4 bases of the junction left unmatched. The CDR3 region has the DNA TGCGCCAGCAGCCAAGTTCAGGGGGTTTCCTACGAGCAGTACTTC. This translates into CASSQVQGVSYEQYF.

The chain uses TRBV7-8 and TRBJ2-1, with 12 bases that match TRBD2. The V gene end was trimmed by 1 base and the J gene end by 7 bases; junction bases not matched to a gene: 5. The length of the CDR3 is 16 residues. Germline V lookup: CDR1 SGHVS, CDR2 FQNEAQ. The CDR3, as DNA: TGTGCCAGCAGCTTAGTGGGGCTAGCGGGGGGGAATGAGCAGTTCTTC. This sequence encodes CASSLVGLAGGNEQFF.

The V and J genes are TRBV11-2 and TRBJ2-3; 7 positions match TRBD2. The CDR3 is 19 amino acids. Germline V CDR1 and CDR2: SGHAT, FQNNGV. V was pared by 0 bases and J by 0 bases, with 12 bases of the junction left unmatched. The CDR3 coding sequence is TGTGCCAGCAGCTTAGAAAGAGCGGGGACGATCTTTAGCACAGATACGCAGTATTTT. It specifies CASSLERAGTIFSTDTQYF.

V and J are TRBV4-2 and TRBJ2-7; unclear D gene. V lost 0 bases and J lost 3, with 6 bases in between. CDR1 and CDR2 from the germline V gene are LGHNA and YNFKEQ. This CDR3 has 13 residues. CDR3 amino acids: CASSQEVGYEQYF. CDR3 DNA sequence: TGTGCCAGCAGCCAAGAGGTGGGCTACGAGCAGTACTTC.

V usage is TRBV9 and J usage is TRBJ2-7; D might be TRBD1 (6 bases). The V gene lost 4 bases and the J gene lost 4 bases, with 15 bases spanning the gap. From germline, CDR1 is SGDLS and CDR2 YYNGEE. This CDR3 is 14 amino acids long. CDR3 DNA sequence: TGTGCCAGCAGCATGGAAACAGGGCCATACGAGCAGTACTTC. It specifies CASSMETGPYEQYF.

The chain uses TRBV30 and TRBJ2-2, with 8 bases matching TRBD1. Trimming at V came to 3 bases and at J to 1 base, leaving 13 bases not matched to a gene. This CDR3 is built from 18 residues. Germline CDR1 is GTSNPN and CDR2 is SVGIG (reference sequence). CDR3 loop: CAWRGTGSTRVNTGELFF. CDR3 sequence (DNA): TGTGCCTGGAGGGGGACAGGTTCTACGAGGGTGAACACCGGGGAGCTGTTTTTT.

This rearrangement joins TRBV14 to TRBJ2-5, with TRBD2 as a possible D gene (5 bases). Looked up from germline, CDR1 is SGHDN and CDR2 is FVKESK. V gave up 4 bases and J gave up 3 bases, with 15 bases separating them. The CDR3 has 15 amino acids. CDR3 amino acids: CASSPWLTAEETQYF. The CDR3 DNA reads TGTGCCAGCAGCCCTTGGTTAACAGCGGAAGAGACCCAGTACTTC.

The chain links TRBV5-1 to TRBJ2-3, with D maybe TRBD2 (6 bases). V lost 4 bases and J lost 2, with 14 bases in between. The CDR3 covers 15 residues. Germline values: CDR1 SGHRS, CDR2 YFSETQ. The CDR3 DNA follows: TGCGCCAGCAGCCGGGGCGGGGCCTACACAGATACGCAGTATTTT. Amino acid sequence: CASSRGGAYTDTQYF.

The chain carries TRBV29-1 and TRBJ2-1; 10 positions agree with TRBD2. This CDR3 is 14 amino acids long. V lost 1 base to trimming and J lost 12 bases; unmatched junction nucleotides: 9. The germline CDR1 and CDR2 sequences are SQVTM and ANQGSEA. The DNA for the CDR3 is TGCAGCGTTGAAGGGTCCGCTAGCGGGAGACCGCAGTTCTTC. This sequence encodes CSVEGSASGRPQFF.

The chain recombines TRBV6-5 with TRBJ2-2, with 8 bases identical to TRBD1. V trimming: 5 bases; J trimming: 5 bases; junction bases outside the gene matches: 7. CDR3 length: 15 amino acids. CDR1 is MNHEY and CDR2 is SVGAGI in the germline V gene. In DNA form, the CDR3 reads TGTGCCAGCAGTCGACAGGGGAGAGGGACCGGGGAGCTGTTTTTT. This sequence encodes CASSRQGRGTGELFF.

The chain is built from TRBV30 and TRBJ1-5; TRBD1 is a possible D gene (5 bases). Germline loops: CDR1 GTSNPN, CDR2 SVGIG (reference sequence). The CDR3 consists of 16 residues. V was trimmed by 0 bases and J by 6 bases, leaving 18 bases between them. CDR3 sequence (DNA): TGTGCCTGGAGTGTACAATTTGGGACTCAAGGTCAGCCCCAGCATTTT. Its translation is CAWSVQFGTQGQPQHF.

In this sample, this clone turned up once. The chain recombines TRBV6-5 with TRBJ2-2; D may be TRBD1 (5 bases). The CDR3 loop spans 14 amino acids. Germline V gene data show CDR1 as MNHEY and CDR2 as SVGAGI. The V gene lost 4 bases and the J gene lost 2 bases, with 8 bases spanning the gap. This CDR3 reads CASSLTGNTGELFF. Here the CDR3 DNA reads TGTGCCAGCAGTTTAACAGGAAACACCGGGGAGCTGTTTTTT.

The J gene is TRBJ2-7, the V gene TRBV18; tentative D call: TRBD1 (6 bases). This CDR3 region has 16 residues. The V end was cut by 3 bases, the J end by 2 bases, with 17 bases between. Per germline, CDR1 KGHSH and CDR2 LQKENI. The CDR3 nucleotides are TGTGCCAGCTCACCCACCGACACAGGGCTGCCCTACGAGCAGTACTTC. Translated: CASSPTDTGLPYEQYF.

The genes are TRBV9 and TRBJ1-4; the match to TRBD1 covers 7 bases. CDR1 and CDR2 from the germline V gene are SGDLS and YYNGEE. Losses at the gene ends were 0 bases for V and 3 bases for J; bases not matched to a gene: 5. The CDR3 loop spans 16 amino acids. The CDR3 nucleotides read TGTGCCAGCAGCGTAGGGAACAGGGGCTCTAATGAAAAACTGTTTTTT. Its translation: CASSVGNRGSNEKLFF.

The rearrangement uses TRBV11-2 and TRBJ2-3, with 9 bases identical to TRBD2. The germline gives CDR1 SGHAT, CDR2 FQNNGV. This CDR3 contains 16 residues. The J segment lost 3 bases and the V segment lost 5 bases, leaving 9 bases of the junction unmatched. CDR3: CASSLPGSGGTDTQYF. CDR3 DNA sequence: TGTGCCAGCAGCCTCCCCGGTAGCGGGGGAACAGATACGCAGTATTTT.

Here the CDR3 reads CASSWDHGTDTQYF. CDR3 DNA: TGTGCCAGCAGCTGGGACCACGGCACAGATACGCAGTATTTT. The rearrangement joins TRBV11-2 to TRBJ2-3; D tentatively reads TRBD1 or TRBD2 (5 bases each). The CDR3 covers 14 residues. Germline values: CDR1 SGHAT, CDR2 FQNNGV. Trimming took 4 bases from V and 1 from J, leaving 9 bases between them.

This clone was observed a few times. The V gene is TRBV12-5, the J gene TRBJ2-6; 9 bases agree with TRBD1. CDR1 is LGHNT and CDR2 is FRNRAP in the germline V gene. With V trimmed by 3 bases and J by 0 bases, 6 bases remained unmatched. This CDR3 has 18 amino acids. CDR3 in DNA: TGTGCTAGTGGTTTAAACACAGGGGGCAGCTCTGGGGCCAACGTCCTGACTTTC. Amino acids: CASGLNTGGSSGANVLTF.

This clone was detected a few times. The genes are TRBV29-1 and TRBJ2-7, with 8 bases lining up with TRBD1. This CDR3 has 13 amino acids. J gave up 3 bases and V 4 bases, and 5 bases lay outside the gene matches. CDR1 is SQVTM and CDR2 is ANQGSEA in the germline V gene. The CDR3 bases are TGCAGCGTTGCGACAGGGGATATCTACGAGCAGTACTTC. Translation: CSVATGDIYEQYF.